This TCR beta chain stems from a study of OX40 agonist ivuxolimab in advanced cancers. The V gene's germline CDR1 is MDHEN and CDR2 SYDVKM. With V trimmed by 4 bases and J by 5 bases, 7 bases remained unmatched. The CDR3 is made up of 14 amino acids. Assay used: immunoSEQ multiplex PCR; TCRdb lists only in-frame clones, some missing. The sample carries some 89,000 clones, 80% to 90% recorded once. This chain connects TRBV28 to TRBJ1-2; 7 bases are shared with TRBD1. This TCR derives from an adult with an advanced solid tumor such as melanoma, head and neck, liver or kidney cancer. The material was CD4+ or CD8+ T cells sorted from blood, obtained in a trial of the OX40 agonist ivuxolimab. CDR3 sequence: CASSSHLRGYGYTF. CDR3 sequence (DNA): TGTGCCAGCAGTTCCCATCTCAGGGGGTATGGCTACACCTTC.